These T cell receptor beta chains were read from a single sample in a study of control samples from healthy donors and cancer patients. Sequencing used immunoSEQ multiplex PCR; TCRdb keeps in-frame clones, though not all of them. The sample lists some 130,000 clones, 85% to 95% seen once, with about 1.5% in the top ten. Material: PBMCs. Receptor source: a man between 50 and 59 years old with head and neck cancer. Both conserved end residues are part of each CDR3. The D gene is left open where the match is weak. Clone size is given for some rows only: seen once, a few or many times, or a class if the clone is expanded.

TRBV5-1	15	TRBJ1-3	NA	NA	CASSLDLGSGNTIYF	TGCGCCAGCAGCTTGGATCTGGGCTCTGGAAACACCATATATTTT
TRBV5-4	15	TRBJ2-7	TRBD1	NA	CASSFSTGGHYEQYF	TGTGCCAGCAGCTTCTCGACAGGGGGCCACTACGAGCAGTACTTC
TRBV6-6	14	TRBJ2-3	NA	NA	CASSYLSGADTQYF	TGTGCCAGCAGTTATCTGTCAGGAGCAGATACGCAGTATTTT
TRBV6-5	14	TRBJ2-2	NA	NA	CASSYITGAGELFF	TGTGCCAGCAGTTATATTACCGGGGCCGGGGAGCTGTTTTTT
TRBV6-5	15	TRBJ2-7	NA	NA	CASTPVAPGPYEQYF	TGTGCCAGCACCCCGGTAGCACCAGGACCGTACGAGCAGTACTTC
TRBV5-1	14	TRBJ2-7	NA	NA	CASSSGPTASEQYF	TGCGCCAGCAGCTCGGGACCGACCGCTTCCGAGCAGTACTTC
TRBV27	15	TRBJ2-5	NA	NA	CASSLGGARLETQYF	TGTGCCAGCAGTTTGGGGGGGGCGCGATTGGAGACCCAGTACTTC
TRBV9	17	TRBJ2-2	TRBD1	NA	CASSVVGTDFITGELFF	TGTGCCAGCAGCGTAGTTGGGACAGACTTTATCACCGGGGAGCTGTTTTTT
TRBV11-2	16	TRBJ2-5	TRBD2	NA	CASRLVGRGPQETQYF	TGTGCCAGCAGGCTAGTGGGGAGGGGACCCCAAGAGACCCAGTACTTC
TRBV6-5	13	TRBJ1-2	TRBD1	NA	CASRKGQLGGYTF	TGTGCCAGCAGGAAGGGACAGCTGGGTGGCTACACCTTC
TRBV6-2/TRBV6-3	15	TRBJ1-1	TRBD1	NA	CASSKLTGGDTEAFF	TGTGCCAGCAGCAAACTCACAGGGGGTGACACTGAAGCTTTCTTT
TRBV2	16	TRBJ1-5	TRBD1	NA	CASSVEGAGSNQPQHF	TGTGCCAGCAGTGTGGAGGGGGCAGGTAGCAATCAGCCCCAGCATTTT
TRBV6-5	14	TRBJ2-1	TRBD2	NA	CASTLRGGINEQFF	TGTGCCAGCACTCTCCGGGGAGGGATCAATGAGCAGTTCTTC
TRBV7-8	15	TRBJ2-7	TRBD2	NA	CASSPRTSGAYEQYF	TGTGCCAGCAGCCCCCGGACTAGCGGGGCTTACGAGCAGTACTTC
TRBV7-2	13	TRBJ2-5	NA	NA	CASSAGLQETQYF	TGTGCCAGCAGCGCGGGGCTCCAAGAGACCCAGTACTTC
TRBV2	14	TRBJ2-3	TRBD1	NA	CASSPLQGADTQYF	TGTGCCAGCTCACCCCTCCAGGGGGCAGATACGCAGTATTTT
TRBV3-1/TRBV3-2	16	TRBJ2-7	TRBD1	NA	CASSHWRTGQSYEQYF	TGTGCCAGCAGCCATTGGAGGACGGGACAGAGCTACGAGCAGTACTTC
TRBV5-5	14	TRBJ2-7	NA	NA	CASSFGLTLDEQYF	TGTGCCAGCAGCTTCGGACTAACCCTGGACGAGCAGTACTTC
TRBV21-1	20	TRBJ2-5	NA	NA	CASSKDTGTSGPSGQETQYF	TGTGCCAGCAGCAAAGATACGGGGACTAGCGGCCCATCAGGGCAAGAGACCCAGTACTTC
TRBV24-1	16	TRBJ1-5	NA	NA	CATSDKRGYSNQPQHF	TGTGCCACCAGTGACAAAAGGGGTTATAGCAATCAGCCCCAGCATTTT
TRBV4-1	15	TRBJ1-5	TRBD1	NA	CASSQVGTGGQPQHF	TGCGCCAGCAGCCAAGTGGGGACAGGGGGCCAGCCCCAGCATTTT
TRBV7-9	13	TRBJ1-1	NA	NA	CASSLSPSTEAFF	TGTGCCAGCAGCTTATCCCCGAGCACTGAAGCTTTCTTT
TRBV29-1	11	TRBJ2-5	NA	NA	CSVMYQETQYF	TGCAGCGTTATGTACCAAGAGACCCAGTACTTC
TRBV6-5	13	TRBJ1-1	NA	NA	CASRSVSGTEAFF	TGTGCCAGCAGGTCCGTCTCTGGGACTGAAGCTTTCTTT
TRBV30	13	TRBJ1-4	NA	NA	CAWAGTTNEKLFF	TGTGCCTGGGCAGGGACAACTAATGAAAAACTGTTTTTT
TRBV4-2	15	TRBJ1-2	NA	NA	CASSQDLRDRFGYTF	TGTGCCAGCAGCCAAGATTTAAGGGATCGATTTGGCTACACCTTC
TRBV14	14	TRBJ1-1	NA	NA	CASSQAMSRSEAFF	TGTGCCAGCAGCCAAGCCATGAGTCGAAGTGAAGCTTTCTTT
TRBV6-6	14	TRBJ2-2	NA	NA	CASSLPRYTGELFF	TGTGCCAGCAGTTTGCCGAGGTACACCGGGGAGCTGTTTTTT
TRBV7-3	11	TRBJ2-3	NA	NA	CASSLSDTQYF	TGTGCCAGCAGCTTATCAGATACGCAGTATTTT
TRBV27	17	TRBJ2-5	TRBD2	NA	CASSTEVPSGPSETQYF	TGTGCCAGCAGTACCGAGGTCCCTAGCGGGCCCTCCGAGACCCAGTACTTC
TRBV4-2	15	TRBJ1-5	NA	NA	CASSQDRNSNQPQHF	TGTGCCAGCAGCCAAGATCGGAACAGCAATCAGCCCCAGCATTTT
TRBV28	16	TRBJ2-3	NA	NA	CASGLGGAPSTDTQYF	TGTGCCAGTGGTTTGGGCGGGGCCCCTAGCACAGATACGCAGTATTTT
TRBV6-1	16	TRBJ2-3	TRBD2	NA	CASSETAGGPVSAQYF	TGTGCCAGCAGTGAAACAGCGGGGGGGCCTGTGAGCGCGCAGTATTTT
TRBV6-5	13	TRBJ2-5	TRBD2	NA	CASRISGGVLQYF	TGTGCCAGCAGAATTAGCGGGGGGGTACTCCAGTACTTC
TRBV3-1/TRBV3-2	13	TRBJ1-1	NA	NA	CASSHGPSPEAFF	TGTGCCAGCAGCCATGGACCAAGCCCCGAAGCTTTCTTT
TRBV4-3	15	TRBJ2-5	NA	NA	CASSPFGRSQETQYF	TGCGCCAGCAGCCCATTCGGAAGGTCCCAAGAGACCCAGTACTTC
TRBV6-6	16	TRBJ2-6	NA	NA	CASSYPGAKGANVLTF	TGTGCCAGCAGTTACCCAGGAGCAAAAGGGGCCAACGTCCTGACTTTC
TRBV6-2/TRBV6-3	14	TRBJ1-5	TRBD1	NA	CASSYTGGFRPQHF	TGTGCCAGCAGTTACACAGGGGGCTTTAGGCCCCAGCATTTT
TRBV14	18	TRBJ2-2	TRBD2	NA	CASSQVILGLGSTGELFF	TGTGCCAGCAGCCAAGTTATCTTGGGACTAGGTAGCACCGGGGAGCTGTTTTTT
TRBV18	14	TRBJ1-1	NA	NA	CASSPSGGAAEAFF	TGTGCCAGCTCACCTTCTGGGGGGGCCGCTGAAGCTTTCTTT
TRBV11-2	12	TRBJ1-2	TRBD1	once	CASSLVQGGYTF	TGTGCCAGCAGCTTAGTCCAGGGGGGTTACACCTTC
TRBV19	14	TRBJ1-1	NA	NA	CASSMRGWYTEAFF	TGTGCCAGTAGTATGAGAGGGTGGTACACTGAAGCTTTCTTT
TRBV11-2	15	TRBJ1-6	NA	NA	CASSLDWGGDSPLHF	TGTGCCAGCAGCTTAGATTGGGGGGGAGATTCACCCCTCCACTTT
TRBV7-2	17	TRBJ1-2	NA	NA	CASSFPLPRGIQNGYTF	TGTGCCAGCAGCTTCCCTCTCCCTCGGGGCATCCAAAATGGCTACACCTTC
TRBV5-1	13	TRBJ1-1	NA	NA	CASSPRVDTEAFF	TGCGCCAGCAGCCCACGAGTAGACACTGAAGCTTTCTTT
TRBV6-5	16	TRBJ1-3	NA	few	CASSYSQTYSGNTIYF	TGTGCCAGCAGTTACTCTCAAACCTACTCTGGAAACACCATATATTTT
TRBV7-2	15	TRBJ2-3	NA	NA	CASSPWGELTDTQYF	TGTGCCAGCAGCCCATGGGGAGAACTCACAGATACGCAGTATTTT
TRBV6-5	15	TRBJ1-1	TRBD1	NA	CASSYLDRVGTEAFF	TGTGCCAGCAGTTACTTGGACAGGGTCGGAACTGAAGCTTTCTTT
TRBV5-1	12	TRBJ2-7	NA	NA	CASSMDSYEQYF	TGCGCCAGCAGCATGGACTCCTACGAGCAGTACTTC
TRBV2	13	TRBJ1-5	NA	NA	CASNELGYQPQHF	TGTGCCAGCAACGAATTGGGGTATCAGCCCCAGCATTTT
TRBV3-1/TRBV3-2	16	TRBJ2-3	TRBD2	NA	CASSQDLAAGTDTQYF	TGTGCCAGCAGCCAAGACCTAGCGGCGGGCACAGATACGCAGTATTTT
TRBV30	15	TRBJ2-4	NA	NA	CACENDYDLRDIQYF	TGTGCCTGCGAAAATGACTACGACCTGCGGGACATTCAGTACTTC
TRBV5-1	14	TRBJ1-6	TRBD1	NA	CASSWDSLDSPLHF	TGCGCCAGCAGCTGGGACAGCCTGGATTCACCCCTCCACTTT
TRBV3-1/TRBV3-2	15	TRBJ1-5	TRBD1	NA	CASSQVTGEGQPQHF	TGTGCCAGCAGCCAAGTGACAGGGGAAGGGCAGCCCCAGCATTTT